A single sample is the source of the 5 T cell receptor beta chains below, sequenced in a study of shared clonotypes between healthy human individuals. This table comes from immunoSEQ multiplex PCR, and its TCRdb copy is limited to in-frame clones, with some not included. The sample carries roughly 570,000 clones, about 98% recorded once. Positively selected for CCR7, the CD45RO-negative cells used as naive CD8 cells excluded terminally differentiated effector memory CD45RA+ cells. The source material was naive CD8+ T cells sorted from blood. All receptors derive from a man under 40 in good health.

The J gene is TRBJ2-1, the V gene TRBV7-8; TRBD1 agrees at 7 bases. Germline CDR1 and CDR2: SGHVS and FQNEAQ. The CDR3 is 14 residues long. V lost 4 bases, J lost 3 bases, and 3 bases stayed unmatched. The CDR3 nucleotides read TGTGCCAGCAGCTCCCGGACAGGCTACAATGAGCAGTTCTTC. It yields the protein CASSSRTGYNEQFF.

DNA for the CDR3: TGCAGCGTTGTTGGGGGCTGGGGCGAGCAGTACTTC. This translates into CSVVGGWGEQYF. This rearrangement joins TRBV29-1 to TRBJ2-7; D possibly corresponds to TRBD1 (6 bases). CDR1 is SQVTM and CDR2 is ANQGSEA in the germline V gene. The V end lost 4 bases, the J end lost 6 bases, and 13 bases lay between the germline ends. This CDR3 is built from 12 residues.

The chain carries TRBV4-1 and TRBJ2-3; no clear D. CDR1 and CDR2 (germline): MGHRA, YSYEKL. V shed 8 bases and J shed 0 bases, with 12 bases lying between them. The CDR3 loop spans 14 amino acids. The CDR3 here is CASRDRPSTDTQYF. The CDR3, as DNA: TGCGCCAGCCGAGACCGACCGAGCACAGATACGCAGTATTTT.

Of note for this clone: Other DNA sequences from this sample encode an identical CDR3 as well. The rearrangement links TRBV2 to TRBJ2-6, with no clear D. The germline gives CDR1 SNHLY, CDR2 FYNNEI. This CDR3 has 14 amino acids. V gave up 4 bases and J gave up 0 bases, with 4 bases separating them. This CDR3 is CASSVGSGANVLTF. DNA of the CDR3: TGTGCCAGCAGTGTAGGCTCTGGGGCCAACGTCCTGACTTTC.

The chain has TRBV4-3 and TRBJ2-2; D perhaps matches TRBD2 (5 bases). This CDR3 has 15 residues. Germline CDR1 is LGHNA and CDR2 is YSLEER. Trimming took 4 bases from V and 4 from J, leaving 13 bases between them. The CDR3 spells CASSPLGGGTGELFF. DNA for the CDR3: TGCGCCAGCAGCCCCCTCGGAGGTGGCACCGGGGAGCTGTTTTTT.